The 12 T cell receptor beta chains below were found in one sample sequenced in a study of T cells in Graves' hyperthyroidism and ophthalmopathy. The TCR beta CDR3 regions underwent amplification using RNA transcripts as the source. The study used the HTBI primer set for a first-round RT-PCR of the TCR CDR3. TCRdb called the multiplex PCR reads again in MiXCR, with one record for every CDR3 protein. The sample holds around 660,000 distinct CDR3 sequences, 45% seen once. Specimen: peripheral blood or thyroid tissue (not recorded which). The receptors originated from an adult man with Graves' disease, either hyperthyroidism or ophthalmopathy (not recorded which).

This clonotype was picked up a small number of times. The chain recombines TRBV6-5 with TRBJ1-4, with D tentatively TRBD1 (5 bases). The germline V gene has CDR1 MNHEY and CDR2 SVGAGI. The CDR3 spans 14 residues. Trimming removed 3 bases at V and 5 bases at J, with 10 bases between. This CDR3 reads CASSYRGWNEKLFF. The CDR3 DNA sequence: TGTGCCAGCAGTTATAGGGGTTGGAATGAAAAACTGTTTTTT.

The chain recombines TRBV20-1 with TRBJ1-2, with D uncertain. The CDR3 has 16 amino acids. CDR1 and CDR2 from the germline V gene are DFQATT and SNEGSKA (reference sequence). The germline V and J ends were trimmed by 1 base and 4 bases, with 19 bases remaining between them. The CDR3 sequence: CSARAPSTVIGYGYTF. CDR3 sequence (DNA): TGCAGTGCTAGAGCCCCCTCAACAGTTATTGGCTATGGCTACACCTTC.

At least ten counts were recorded for this clonotype. The chain carries TRBV6-1 and TRBJ1-3; D is uncertain. V lost 6 bases, J lost 0 bases, and 3 bases lay in between. The CDR3 loop spans 12 amino acids. In germline, CDR1 is MNHNS, CDR2 SASEGT. The CDR3 DNA is TGTGCCAGCAGCATCTCTGGAAACACCATATATTTT. Its protein product is CASSISGNTIYF.

The J gene is TRBJ1-2, the V gene TRBV6-1; D gene ambiguous. CDR3 length: 18 amino acids. Germline CDR1 reads MNHNS; CDR2 reads SASEGT. V was clipped by 6 bases and J by 2 bases, with 25 bases between them. The CDR3 sequence is CASSHPGRVDSLNYGYTF. The CDR3 DNA follows: TGTGCCAGCAGCCACCCCGGTAGGGTGGATTCGCTAAACTATGGCTACACCTTC.

This clonotype was seen ten or more times. The V gene is TRBV20-1, the J gene TRBJ2-7; 10 bases fit TRBD1. CDR3 length: 11 residues. The trim removed 6 bases at V and 6 bases at J, leaving 2 bases unmatched. The germline V gene has CDR1 DFQATT and CDR2 SNEGSKA (reference sequence). CDR3 nucleotide sequence: TGCAGTGCGACAGGGGGCGGCGAGCAGTACTTC. Protein product: CSATGGGEQYF.

This clonotype turned up a few times. V gene TRBV7-9 combines with J gene TRBJ2-7; TRBD1 aligns across 7 bases. The CDR3 has 15 residues. Trimming took 5 bases from V and 0 from J; bases not matched to a gene: 7. The germline V gene encodes CDR1 SEHNR and CDR2 FQNEAQ (reference sequence). The CDR3 bases are TGTGCCAGCAGCCAACCAAGGACAGGCTCCTACGAGCAGTACTTC. It codes for CASSQPRTGSYEQYF.

The chain combines TRBV7-9 with TRBJ1-2; TRBD1 matches at 9 bases. The J segment lost 8 bases and the V segment lost 11 bases, leaving 12 bases of the junction unmatched. Germline V CDR1 and CDR2: SEHNR, FQNEAQ (reference sequence). The CDR3 covers 13 residues. The chain's CDR3 is CAHGTGSPGGYTF. As DNA, the CDR3 is TGTGCCCACGGGACAGGGTCCCCTGGAGGCTACACCTTC.

Concerning this clonotype: A much larger clone lies one base from this, so it may be a read error. This chain joins TRBV15 and TRBJ1-1, with D possibly being TRBD1 (6 bases). CDR1 LNHNV and CDR2 YYDKDF come from the germline V gene (reference sequence). CDR3 size: 14 residues. CDR3 loop: CAASSKGGLTRAFF. The CDR3 DNA follows: TGTGCCGCCAGCAGTAAAGGGGGTTTAACGCGGGCTTTCTTT.

This chain uses TRBV6-1 with TRBJ1-5; D is undetermined. The V and J ends lost 4 bases and 4 bases respectively, with 8 bases between them. The length of the CDR3 is 13 residues. Germline V gene data show CDR1 as MNHNS and CDR2 as SASEGT. CDR3 in DNA: TGTGCCAGCAGTGGGCAGGAGAATCAGCCCCAGCATTTT. The encoded protein is CASSGQENQPQHF.

This clonotype has a count of ten or more. The rearrangement links TRBV11-2 to TRBJ1-5; D gene ambiguous. Germline V gives CDR1 SGHAT, CDR2 FQNNGV. The CDR3 is 14 amino acids. V was clipped by 5 bases and J by 6 bases, with 14 bases between them. DNA for the CDR3: TGTGCCAGCAGCGTCACCGGCGATGGTCAGCCCCAGCATTTT. This encodes CASSVTGDGQPQHF.

This clonotype was detected many times. The chain recombines TRBV7-2 with TRBJ1-6, with D perhaps matching TRBD1 (6 bases). The CDR3 runs to 14 residues. Germline CDR1 SGHTA, CDR2 FQGNSA. Trimming removed 3 bases at V and 7 bases at J, with 10 bases between. The CDR3 is CASSFTGTNSPLHF. The CDR3 DNA sequence: TGTGCCAGCAGCTTCACAGGGACCAATTCACCCCTCCACTTT.

The sample holds a few counts of this clonotype. The chain carries TRBV12-3 or TRBV12-4 and TRBJ1-1; D ambiguous. This CDR3 region has 14 residues. The ends were cut back, 3 bases at V and 5 bases at J, with 13 bases in the middle. This CDR3 reads CASSFSSGRTEAFF. For the CDR3, the DNA is TGTGCCAGCAGTTTTAGTTCGGGGAGGACTGAAGCTTTCTTT.